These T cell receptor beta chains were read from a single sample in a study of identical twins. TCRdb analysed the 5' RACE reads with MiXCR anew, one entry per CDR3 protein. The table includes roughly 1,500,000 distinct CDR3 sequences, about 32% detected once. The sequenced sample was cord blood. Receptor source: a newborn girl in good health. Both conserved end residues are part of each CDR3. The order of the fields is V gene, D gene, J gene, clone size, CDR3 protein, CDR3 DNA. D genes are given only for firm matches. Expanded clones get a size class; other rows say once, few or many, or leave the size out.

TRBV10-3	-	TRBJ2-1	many	CAISEPDPSYNEQFF	TGTGCCATCAGTGAGCCGGACCCGTCCTACAATGAGCAGTTCTTC
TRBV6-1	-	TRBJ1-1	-	CASSEARIEAFF	TGTGCCAGCAGTGAAGCGCGGATTGAAGCTTTCTTT
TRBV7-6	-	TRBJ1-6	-	CASSFQGGYSPLHF	TGTGCCAGCAGCTTTCAGGGAGGCTATTCACCCCTCCACTTT
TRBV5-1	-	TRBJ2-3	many	CASMPRTVSTDTQYF	TGCGCCAGCATGCCGAGGACAGTCAGCACAGATACGCAGTATTTT
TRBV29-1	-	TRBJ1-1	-	CSVERQDNTEAFF	TGCAGCGTTGAAAGACAGGACAACACTGAAGCTTTCTTT
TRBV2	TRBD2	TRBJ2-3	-	CASSVLQGPSGTITDTQYF	TGTGCCAGCAGTGTTCTTCAGGGTCCTAGCGGGACAATCACAGATACGCAGTATTTT
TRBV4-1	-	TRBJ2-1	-	CASSQDWLANEQFF	TGCGCCAGCAGCCAAGATTGGCTAGCAAATGAGCAGTTCTTC
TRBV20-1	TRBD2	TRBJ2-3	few	CSARPPGLGSTQYF	TGCAGTGCCCGACCTCCGGGACTAGGTTCTACGCAGTATTTT
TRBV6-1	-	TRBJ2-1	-	CASSELRLRDNEQFF	TGTGCCAGCAGTGAATTGAGACTACGCGACAATGAGCAGTTCTTC
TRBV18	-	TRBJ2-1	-	CASSREQFLYEQFF	TGTGCCAGCTCACGAGAACAGTTTCTGTATGAGCAGTTCTTC
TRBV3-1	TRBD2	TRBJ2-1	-	CASSQDGGGYYNEQFF	TGTGCCAGCAGCCAAGATGGCGGGGGGTACTACAATGAGCAGTTCTTC
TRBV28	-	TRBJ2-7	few	CAIPPSGTYEQYF	TGTGCCATCCCCCCCTCAGGAACCTACGAGCAGTACTTC
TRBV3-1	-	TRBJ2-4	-	CASSQWGIQYF	TGTGCCAGCAGCCAATGGGGCATTCAGTACTTC
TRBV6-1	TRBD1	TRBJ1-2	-	CASETGLTNYGYTF	TGTGCCAGCGAGACAGGGCTCACTAACTATGGCTACACCTTC
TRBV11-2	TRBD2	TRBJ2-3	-	CASSSRTSGITSDTQYF	TGTGCCAGCAGCTCCCGGACTAGCGGGATTACTTCAGATACGCAGTATTTT
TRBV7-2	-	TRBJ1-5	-	CASSQPAGQPQHF	TGTGCCAGCAGCCAACCCGCGGGACAGCCCCAGCATTTT
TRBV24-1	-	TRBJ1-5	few	CATQGNSNQPQHF	TGTGCCACTCAGGGTAATAGCAATCAGCCCCAGCATTTT
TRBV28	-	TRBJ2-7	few	CASSLVALEQYF	TGTGCCAGCAGCCTCGTGGCTTTGGAGCAGTACTTC
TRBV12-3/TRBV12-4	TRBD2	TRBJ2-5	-	CASSKLAGGETQYF	TGTGCCAGCAGCAAACTAGCGGGAGGGGAGACCCAGTACTTC
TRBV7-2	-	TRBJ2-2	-	CASSLVAFGELFF	TGTGCCAGCAGCTTAGTGGCATTTGGGGAGCTGTTTTTT
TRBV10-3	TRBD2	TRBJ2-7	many	CAIASGSYEQYF	TGTGCCATTGCTAGCGGGAGTTACGAGCAGTACTTC
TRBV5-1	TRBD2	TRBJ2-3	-	CASSWELAGGLTDTQYF	TGCGCCAGCAGCTGGGAACTAGCGGGGGGCCTCACAGATACGCAGTATTTT
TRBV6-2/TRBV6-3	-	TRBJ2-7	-	CTSSYTTYEQYF	TGTACCAGCAGTTACACGACCTACGAGCAGTACTTC
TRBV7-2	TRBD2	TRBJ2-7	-	CASSLATSGIHEQYF	TGTGCCAGCAGCTTGGCGACTAGCGGGATCCATGAGCAGTACTTC
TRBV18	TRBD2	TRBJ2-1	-	CASSPLTGTSGRNEQFF	TGTGCCAGCTCACCTCTGACCGGGACTAGCGGGAGGAATGAGCAGTTCTTC
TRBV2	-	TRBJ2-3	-	CASRGRLSTDTQYF	TGTGCCAGCAGGGGCAGGCTCAGCACAGATACGCAGTATTTT
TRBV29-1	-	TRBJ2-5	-	CSVQRTAYGQTQYF	TGCAGCGTTCAGAGGACCGCGTATGGGCAGACCCAGTACTTC